This TCR beta chain comes out of a study of cytomegalovirus exposure and HLA in healthy donors. Study context: In terms of ancestry, the Caucasian-associated cluster contained 81% of the approximately 400 genotyped donors. Study-wide findings and caveats: Among immune exposure information, only CMV serostatus was available. TCR beta V- and J-gene trimming was later associated with a missense DCLRE1C variant. HLA allele associations emerged for 16,951 TCR beta sequences in a later analysis, at 0.05 false discovery rate.

Primers: 60 Vbeta forward and 13 Jbeta reverse. The protocol was immunoSEQ multiplex PCR, while the TCRdb copy is restricted to in-frame clones and leaves out a portion. The data show about 98,000 clones, about four fifths seen once. As regards this clone: As yet, its antigen is unknown.

Germline V CDR1 and CDR2: GTSNPN, SVGIG (reference sequence). The CDR3 extends over 16 amino acids. V was cut by 1 base and J by 0 bases, with 13 bases left in between. V is TRBV30 and J is TRBJ2-4, with D possibly being TRBD2 (5 bases). The sample was PBMCs. The receptor was isolated from a human donor in good health. The CDR3 nucleotides are TGTGCCTGGAGTGCAGACGGGAAATTAGCCAAAAACATTCAGTACTTC. Translation gives CAWSADGKLAKNIQYF. The entire variable domain, with the rest obtained from reference TRBV30 and TRBJ2-4, is as follows: SQTIHQWPATLVQPVGSPLSLECTVEGTSNPNLYWYRQAAGRGLQLLFYSVGIGQISSEVPQNLSASRPQDRQFILSSKKLLLSDSGFYLCAWSADGKLAKNIQYFGAGTRLSVL.